What follows are 24 T cell receptor beta chains derived from one specimen sequenced in a study of blood T cells in healthy people across ages. Primers used in a second PCR of roughly 6 to 11 cycles were a sample-barcoded 5' primer and a J-beta primer mix. TCRdb re-analysed the 5' RACE reads in MiXCR, keeping a single row per CDR3 protein. Among some 1.5 million distinct CDR3 sequences, under 30% were seen once, and the ten largest hold 7% to 9%. Sequences were obtained from blood. The receptors come from a woman between 25 and 40 years old in good health.

This clonotype was detected only a few times. The chain uses TRBV19 and TRBJ1-2; 7 positions match TRBD1. The CDR3 covers 12 residues. V shed 7 bases and J 8 bases; nucleotides not matched to a gene: 7. Germline assignment: CDR1 LNHDA and CDR2 SQIVND (reference sequence). The CDR3 coding sequence is TGTGCCAGTAATACAGGGGCCCGCGGCTACACCTTC. Encoded protein: CASNTGARGYTF.

This clonotype was seen at least ten times. V and J are TRBV10-3 and TRBJ2-3; maybe TRBD1 (5 bases). Trimming removed 6 bases at V and 0 bases at J, with 10 bases between. Germline CDR1 reads ENHRY; CDR2 reads SYGVKD. CDR3 length equals 14 residues. The CDR3 loop reads CAISPGQSTDTQYF. CDR3 nucleotides: TGTGCCATCAGCCCCGGACAAAGCACAGATACGCAGTATTTT.

This clonotype came up many times. The chain carries TRBV28 and TRBJ1-2; 8 positions match TRBD1. This CDR3 contains 13 residues. Germline V gene lookup returns CDR1 MDHEN and CDR2 SYDVKM. V shed 6 bases, J shed 5 bases, and the junction held 5 bases outside the gene matches. This CDR3 is CASRGQEAYGYTF. DNA for the CDR3: TGTGCCAGCAGGGGACAGGAGGCTTATGGCTACACCTTC.

The chain is built from TRBV20-1 and TRBJ2-3, with a weak D call TRBD2 (5 bases). Trimming pared 4 bases from V and 1 base from J, leaving 12 bases between. The CDR3 loop spans 14 amino acids. Germline CDR1 reads DFQATT; CDR2 reads SNEGSKA (reference sequence). The CDR3 protein is CSAIGQEGTDTQYF. The CDR3 DNA follows: TGCAGTGCTATCGGGCAGGAGGGCACAGATACGCAGTATTTT.

V and J are TRBV30 and TRBJ2-3; 9 positions agree with TRBD1. Germline V gene sequence: CDR1 GTSNPN, CDR2 SVGIG (reference sequence). The CDR3 has 16 amino acids. Unmatched junction bases numbered 8, after V lost 0 bases and J lost 4 bases. CDR3 sequence: CAWSVLGDRVADTQYF. CDR3 nucleotide sequence: TGTGCCTGGAGTGTATTGGGGGACAGGGTAGCAGATACGCAGTATTTT. Full variable domain (remainder filled in from reference TRBV30 and TRBJ2-3): SQTIHQWPATLVQPVGSPLSLECTVEGTSNPNLYWYRQAAGRGLQLLFYSVGIGQISSEVPQNLSASRPQDRQFILSSKKLLLSDSGFYLCAWSVLGDRVADTQYFGPGTRLTVL.

The V call is TRBV3-1, the J call TRBJ2-5; TRBD2 agrees at 8 bases. Germline V gene sequence: CDR1 LGHDT, CDR2 YNNKEL (reference sequence). V shed 8 bases and J 1 base; nucleotides not matched to a gene: 0. The CDR3 consists of 12 residues. CDR3 coding DNA: TGTGCCAGCGCGGGGGGCCAAGAGACCCAGTACTTC. Protein: CASAGGQETQYF.

This clonotype was found once. The genes are TRBV29-1 and TRBJ2-3; 7 nucleotides match TRBD2. The CDR3 is 13 amino acids. Per germline, CDR1 SQVTM and CDR2 ANQGSEA. The V segment lost 7 bases and the J segment 4 bases; nucleotides outside the gene matches: 8. This CDR3 reads CSGRAGSADTQYF. The CDR3 nucleotides read TGCAGCGGGCGAGCGGGAAGCGCAGATACGCAGTATTTT.

The J gene is TRBJ2-1, the V gene TRBV18; 11 nucleotides match TRBD2. V trimming: 3 bases; J trimming: 9 bases; junction bases outside the gene matches: 7. Germline V gene sequence: CDR1 KGHSH, CDR2 LQKENI. The CDR3 is made up of 15 amino acids. CDR3: CASSPLGLAGGEQFF. CDR3 DNA sequence: TGTGCCAGCTCACCGCTAGGACTAGCGGGTGGTGAGCAGTTCTTC.

As DNA, the CDR3 is TGTGCCAGCAGCGTAGAGGAACGGAGAATCACAGATACGCAGTATTTT. This encodes CASSVEERRITDTQYF. The chain couples TRBV9 to TRBJ2-3; no firm D call. Trimming took 0 bases from V and 2 from J, leaving 13 bases between them. The V gene's germline CDR1 is SGDLS and CDR2 YYNGEE. This CDR3 region has 16 residues.

A note on this clonotype: Given a much more abundant clone one base away, this may be a read error. This chain uses TRBV5-6 with TRBJ2-1; TRBD1 matches at 7 bases. This CDR3 is 13 amino acids long. Germline V lookup: CDR1 SGHDT, CDR2 YYEEEE. J lost 11 bases, V lost 4 bases, and 9 bases had no gene match. CDR3 DNA: TGTGCCAGCAGCAACCGACAGGGTAACCAGCAGTTCTTC. Protein sequence: CASSNRQGNQQFF. Drawing the rest from reference TRBV5-6 and TRBJ2-1, the complete variable domain is DAGVTQSPTHLIKTRGQQVTLRCSPKSGHDTVSWYQQALGQGPQFIFQYYEEEERQRGNFPDRFSGHQFPNYSSELNVNALLLGDSALYLCASSNRQGNQQFFGPGTRLTVL.

V and J are TRBV10-3 and TRBJ1-2; D is ambiguous. Trimming left V 3 bases short and J 4 bases short, with 12 bases between. CDR3 length: 14 residues. Germline CDR1 is ENHRY and CDR2 is SYGVKD. In nucleotides, the CDR3 is TGTGCCATCAGTGACACTACAGTTAGCTATGGCTACACCTTC. Protein product: CAISDTTVSYGYTF.

The V call is TRBV19, the J call TRBJ2-7; D is possibly TRBD1 (5 bases). Germline loops: CDR1 LNHDA, CDR2 SQIVND (reference sequence). V lost 3 bases to trimming and J lost 2 bases, with 11 bases between them. The CDR3 is 14 amino acids. In DNA, the CDR3 is TGTGCCAGTAGTATCCGGCAGGGCACCTACGAGCAGTACTTC. Translating it yields CASSIRQGTYEQYF. The full variable domain, its missing parts supplied by reference TRBV19 and TRBJ2-7, is DGGITQSPKYLFRKEGQNVTLSCEQNLNHDAMYWYRQDPGQGLRLIYYSQIVNDFQKGDIAEGYSVSREKKESFPLTVTSAQKNPTAFYLCASSIRQGTYEQYFGPGTRLTVT.

The chain joins TRBV25-1 to TRBJ1-6; D is perhaps TRBD1 (6 bases). Trimming cost V 6 bases and J 2 bases, with 8 bases left between them. There are 14 residues in the CDR3. Germline V gene lookup returns CDR1 MGHDK and CDR2 SYGVNS. The CDR3 sequence: CASRDSAYNSPLHF. The CDR3 coding sequence is TGTGCCAGCAGGGACAGTGCCTATAATTCACCCCTCCACTTT.

This rearrangement joins TRBV2 to TRBJ1-2; D possibly corresponds to TRBD1 (5 bases). This CDR3 is built from 11 residues. Germline lookup yields CDR1 SNHLY and CDR2 FYNNEI. V dropped 8 bases and J dropped 7 bases, with 11 bases sitting between them. The CDR3 DNA is TGTGCCAGCTATGAGGGGTTTGGCTACACCTTC. Its translation is CASYEGFGYTF.

This clonotype was detected a few times. The chain uses TRBV14 and TRBJ2-3, with D perhaps TRBD1 (5 bases). The CDR3 has 16 residues. V shed 9 bases and J shed 3 bases, with 22 bases lying between them. Germline CDR1 is SGHDN and CDR2 is FVKESK. DNA of the CDR3: TGTGCCAGTATCCAACAGGCGATCGCGGTGACAGATACGCAGTATTTT. Protein sequence: CASIQQAIAVTDTQYF.

This clonotype occurred a few times. V is TRBV4-3 and J is TRBJ2-1, with 9 bases identical to TRBD2. CDR3 length: 15 amino acids. Germline V CDR1 and CDR2: LGHNA, YSLEER. The V segment lost 0 bases and the J segment 13 bases; nucleotides outside the gene matches: 10. The CDR3 region has the DNA TGCGCCAGCAGCCAAGAAGGGCTAGCGGGGAGGGGTCAGTTCTTC. Its protein is CASSQEGLAGRGQFF.

The chain employs TRBV12-3 or TRBV12-4 and TRBJ1-2; D is undetermined. The V and J ends lost 3 bases and 4 bases respectively, with 9 bases between them. The CDR3 has 13 amino acids. CDR3 region: CASSFGLTYGYTF. The CDR3 DNA reads TGTGCCAGCAGTTTCGGACTGACCTATGGCTACACCTTC.

This clonotype occurred a few times. The chain couples TRBV7-9 to TRBJ1-1; TRBD1 matches at 10 bases. This CDR3 spans 13 amino acids. Trimming took 3 bases from V and 10 from J; bases not matched to a gene: 5. Germline V lookup: CDR1 SEHNR, CDR2 FQNEAQ (reference sequence). CDR3 coding DNA: TGTGCCAGCAGCTTTGGAGGGGACAGGGGAGCTTTCTTT. This sequence encodes CASSFGGDRGAFF.

This clonotype was seen many times. The rearrangement links TRBV28 to TRBJ2-7; the D gene is possibly TRBD1 (5 bases). Between the trimmed V and J ends, which lost 7 bases and 4 bases, there was a span of 17 bases. Germline lookup yields CDR1 MDHEN and CDR2 SYDVKM. The CDR3 contains 14 residues. The CDR3: CASTPRAGSYEQYF. The CDR3 nucleotides read TGTGCCAGCACCCCCAGGGCAGGGTCTTACGAGCAGTACTTC.

This clonotype was observed a few times. Possible read error: a much larger clone is one base away. The V call is TRBV7-2, the J call TRBJ1-5; weak D call: TRBD1 (5 bases). CDR1 SGHTA and CDR2 FQGNSA come from the germline V gene. V dropped 3 bases and J dropped 3 bases, with 12 bases sitting between them. CDR3 length: 15 residues. CDR3 nucleotide sequence: TGTGCCAGCAGCTTCGTGGGGGGACTCAATCAGCCCCAGCATTTT. Amino acid sequence: CASSFVGGLNQPQHF.

The rearrangement uses TRBV5-1 and TRBJ1-1; no clear D. The CDR3 covers 13 residues. Germline CDR1 SGHRS, CDR2 YFSETQ. Trimming removed 1 base at V and 5 bases at J, with 9 bases between. CDR3 DNA: TGCGCCAGCAGCTTGTCTCCTGGAACTGAAGCTTTCTTT. Translating gives CASSLSPGTEAFF. Together with reference TRBV5-1 and TRBJ1-1, the CDR3 gives the full variable domain: KAGVTQTPRYLIKTRGQQVTLSCSPISGHRSVSWYQQTPGQGLQFLFEYFSETQRNKGNFPGRFSGRQFSNSRSEMNVSTLELGDSALYLCASSLSPGTEAFFGQGTRLTVV.

The chain employs TRBV3-1 and TRBJ2-1, with D perhaps matching TRBD2 (6 bases). The J call could be wrong; TRBJ2-7 is a better fit for the DNA end. Germline CDR1 reads LGHDT; CDR2 reads YNNKEL (reference sequence). The CDR3 is 16 residues long. The chain's CDR3 is CASSQELGSSYNEQYF. The CDR3 bases are TGTGCCAGCAGCCAAGAGCTCGGGAGCTCCTACAATGAGCAGTACTTC.

This clonotype was seen more than once but under ten times. The chain joins TRBV7-3 to TRBJ2-1, with TRBD1 identical over 9 bases. Germline loops: CDR1 SGHTA, CDR2 FQGTGA. The V gene end was trimmed by 5 bases and the J gene end by 4 bases; junction bases not matched to a gene: 6. The CDR3 is 15 residues long. The CDR3 DNA sequence: TGTGCCAGCAGCAAAGACAGGGGGTTTTACAATGAGCAGTTCTTC. Protein sequence: CASSKDRGFYNEQFF.

The CDR3 DNA is TGCAGTGCTAGAGAGAGTCAGGGGGACTATGGCTACACCTTC. This codes for CSARESQGDYGYTF. The chain uses TRBV20-1 and TRBJ1-2; TRBD1 matches 7 bases. This CDR3 is built from 14 residues. After removal of 0 bases from V and 3 bases from J, the junction contained 4 bases not matched to a gene. Germline CDR1 and CDR2: DFQATT and SNEGSKA (reference sequence).